The T cell receptor (beta chain) described here comes from a study of vaccination and CD4 T cells after COVID-19. Points on this clonotype: Its antigen is not known.

The treatment here: approximately 10-day PBMC culture with coronavirus spike peptide pools or control peptides (ViraFEST assay). An unexposed donor provided the CD4+ T cells, which were collected before the COVID-19 pandemic (2011-2018). The authors cultured roughly 1.9 million PBMCs per well with roughly 10 IU/ml IL-2 and about 9.9 ug/ml peptide pools. Cultured CD4+ T cell DNA was sequenced using the Oncomine TCR Beta short-read assay. The template was genomic DNA from cultured CD4+ T cells. Each CDR3 protein is one row after TCRdb ran MiXCR on the PCR reads. The sample lists 11,000 or so distinct CDR3 sequences; 40% were seen once. Study results and caveats: Convalescent patient numbers were relatively low, with no early post-infection timepoints.

This CDR3 has 14 residues. V was clipped by 0 bases and J by 6 bases; unmatched bases: 1. CDR1 is MNHEY and CDR2 is SMNVEV in the germline V gene (reference sequence). The chain employs TRBV27 and TRBJ2-1, with 8 bases that match TRBD1. Material for sequencing was CD4+ T cells from blood, cultured in vitro. This TCR was recovered from a human donor in good health. CDR3 region: CASSLSRGLNEQFF. As DNA, the CDR3 is TGTGCCAGCAGTTTATCCAGGGGGCTCAATGAGCAGTTCTTC.